This T cell receptor (beta chain) derives from a study of cytomegalovirus exposure and HLA in healthy donors. Findings and caveats of the study: One cluster of highly shared sequence variants probably arose as a sequencing artifact.

The PCR employed 60 Vbeta primers together with 13 Jbeta primers. Sequencing was performed with immunoSEQ multiplex PCR; in TCRdb, only in-frame clones are kept and a portion is missing. The sample lists about 160,000 clones, 84% seen once, with approximately 0.98% in the top ten. Points on this clone: The antigen is not known.

The CDR3 runs 15 residues. After removal of 5 bases from V and 6 bases from J, the junction contained 12 bases not matched to a gene. CDR1 is LNHDA and CDR2 is SQIVND in the germline V gene (reference sequence). The receptor comes from a man aged 30-40 years in good health and CMV-seronegative. The chain links TRBV19 to TRBJ2-7, with 8 nucleotides matching TRBD1. Source material: PBMCs. The CDR3 protein is CASSVLRTGKGEQYF. DNA of the CDR3: TGTGCCAGTAGTGTACTCCGGACAGGGAAGGGCGAGCAGTACTTC.